The 19 T cell receptor beta chains given below trace back to one sample, sequenced in a study of T-cell reconstitution after alpha-beta-depleted transplantation in children (dated by TCRdb to the mid-2010s). The library came from PCR. Sequenced on an Illumina HiSeq 2500. To normalize quantification of the TCRbeta repertoire, the TCR libraries were built with molecular barcoding that relied on unique molecular identifiers. The raw public reads went through TCRdb reprocessing: fastp at Q25, MiXCR clone calling, in-frame beta chains kept. Every distinct CDR3 protein forms one entry, paired with its most common genes and DNA. The sample table records approximately 980,000 distinct CDR3 sequences; about 30% of these occur just once. The top ten clonotypes cover roughly 30% of the sample. The treatment or condition label here, explained by the study, means: allogeneic hematopoietic cell transplantation with graft depleted of TCRalphabeta T cells and CD19 B cells.

Sequenced material: PBMCs, mostly from graft donor cells, taken 360 days after TCRalphabeta/CD19-depleted stem cell transplant. These receptors all come from a boy in the first two years of life who had a stem cell transplant for SCID, so the T cells may come from the graft donor.

V and J are TRBV20-1 and TRBJ2-2; maybe TRBD2 (5 bases). CDR1 and CDR2 (germline): DFQATT, SNEGSKA (reference sequence). V was trimmed by 4 bases and J by 3 bases, leaving 15 bases between them. The CDR3 spans 15 residues. This CDR3 is CSATSRGVDTGELFF. The CDR3, as DNA: TGCAGTGCTACTAGCCGGGGAGTGGACACCGGGGAGCTGTTTTTT.

The chain is built from TRBV9 and TRBJ1-4; D is undetermined. The CDR3 has 13 amino acids. Germline V CDR1 and CDR2: SGDLS, YYNGEE. Deletions cut 2 bases from V and 8 bases from J, with 10 bases between. The CDR3 reads CASSVRVGEKLFF. The CDR3 DNA is TGTGCCAGCAGCGTCCGGGTGGGAGAAAAACTGTTTTTT. Full variable domain (rest looked up from reference TRBV9 and TRBJ1-4): DSGVTQTPKHLITATGQRVTLRCSPRSGDLSVYWYQQSLDQGLQFLIQYYNGEERAKGNILERFSAQQFPDLHSELNLSSLELGDSALYFCASSVRVGEKLFFGSGTQLSVL.

This clonotype was seen only a few times. The chain is built from TRBV27 and TRBJ2-5; D perhaps matches TRBD1 (6 bases). The V gene lost 6 bases and the J gene lost 8 bases, with 34 bases spanning the gap. Germline loops: CDR1 MNHEY, CDR2 SMNVEV (reference sequence). The CDR3 loop spans 19 amino acids. The DNA for the CDR3 is TGTGCCAGCAGCCTTATCCTATATCCCGCTTCGGACAGCGAGGATACCCAGTACTTC. Translation gives CASSLILYPASDSEDTQYF.

V usage is TRBV20-1 and J usage is TRBJ2-1; no clear D gene. The germline V gene encodes CDR1 DFQATT and CDR2 SNEGSKA (reference sequence). Trimming pared 0 bases from V and 0 bases from J, leaving 12 bases between. The CDR3 has 16 amino acids. CDR3 protein: CSAREPGPSSYNEQFF. The CDR3 nucleotides are TGCAGTGCTAGAGAACCAGGACCGAGCTCCTACAATGAGCAGTTCTTC.

At least ten counts were recorded for this clonotype. The V gene is TRBV5-1, the J gene TRBJ1-1; no clear D. CDR1 is SGHRS and CDR2 is YFSETQ in the germline V gene. V lost 0 bases and J lost 7, with 7 bases in between. The CDR3 loop spans 12 amino acids. The DNA for the CDR3 is TGCGCCAGCAGCTTGGTGGGAGGTGAAGCTTTCTTT. It yields the protein CASSLVGGEAFF.

This clonotype was seen once. The gene calls are TRBV24-1 and TRBJ2-1; TRBD2 aligns across 10 bases. Germline V gives CDR1 KGHDR, CDR2 SFDVKD. With V trimmed by 1 base and J by 7 bases, 9 bases remained unmatched. The CDR3 has 17 residues. This chain's CDR3 is CATSDFRAGGNVNEQFF. The CDR3 coding sequence is TGTGCCACCAGTGATTTCCGAGCGGGGGGGAATGTGAATGAGCAGTTCTTC.

The chain couples TRBV13 to TRBJ2-5, with 7 nucleotides matching TRBD1. Looked up from germline, CDR1 is PRHDT and CDR2 is FYEKMQ (reference sequence). J lost 0 bases, V lost 3 bases, and 1 base had no gene match. The CDR3 totals 14 residues. CDR3: CASSFRGHQETQYF. CDR3 coding DNA: TGTGCCAGCAGCTTTAGGGGGCACCAAGAGACCCAGTACTTC.

In regard to this clonotype: No conserved phenylalanine or tryptophan is present at the end of the CDR3, so a read error is the likely explanation. V and J are TRBV7-2 and TRBJ2-7; D is undetermined. V dropped 1 base and J dropped 3 bases, with 4 bases sitting between them. This CDR3 spans 12 amino acids. Germline V gene lookup returns CDR1 SGHTA and CDR2 FQGNSA. CDR3 coding DNA: TGTGCCAGCAGCTTAGTCAGCTACGAGCAGTACTAC. The encoded protein is CASSLVSYEQYY.

The CDR3 protein is CASSLGDISTDTQYF. As DNA, the CDR3 is TGCGCCAGCAGCTTGGGGGACATTAGCACAGATACGCAGTATTTT. The rearrangement uses TRBV5-1 and TRBJ2-3; D is perhaps TRBD1 (6 bases). This CDR3 region has 15 residues. Trimming stripped 0 bases from V and 0 bases from J, with 8 bases between. The germline CDR1 and CDR2 sequences are SGHRS and YFSETQ.

The rearrangement joins TRBV28 to TRBJ1-5, with unresolved D. Germline values: CDR1 MDHEN, CDR2 SYDVKM. The V end lost 6 bases, the J end lost 2 bases, and 17 bases lay between the germline ends. The CDR3 has 16 residues. The CDR3 DNA follows: TGTGCCAGCAGCCCCCCGGACCGGCGCGGCAATCAGCCCCAGCATTTT. It translates to CASSPPDRRGNQPQHF.

The V and J genes are TRBV5-1 and TRBJ2-1; possibly TRBD2 for D (6 bases). The CDR3 contains 17 residues. The ends were cut back, 0 bases at V and 0 bases at J, with 13 bases in the middle. Germline values: CDR1 SGHRS, CDR2 YFSETQ. The CDR3 loop is CASSLASAGSSYNEQFF. The CDR3, as DNA: TGCGCCAGCAGCTTGGCCTCTGCGGGGAGCTCCTACAATGAGCAGTTCTTC.

The rearrangement links TRBV6-2 or TRBV6-3 to TRBJ2-1; no definite D call. Trimming took off 6 bases at V and 7 bases at J, with 16 bases between the two ends. The CDR3 has 14 amino acids. Germline-derived CDR1 and CDR2 are MNHEY and SVGEGT. CDR3 loop: CASRSGGLRNEQFF. CDR3 DNA: TGTGCCAGCAGGTCGGGTGGCCTGAGGAATGAGCAGTTCTTC.

The genes are TRBV4-2 and TRBJ2-2; TRBD1 might be the D (6 bases). Germline loops: CDR1 LGHNA, CDR2 YNFKEQ. This CDR3 is built from 17 residues. Deletions cut 4 bases from V and 4 bases from J, with 19 bases between. The CDR3 region has the DNA TGTGCCAGCAGCCCAAGAGGCAGGGACACACTCACCGGGGAGCTGTTTTTT. Translation: CASSPRGRDTLTGELFF.

This clonotype was detected ten times or more. V gene TRBV5-1 combines with J gene TRBJ2-1; TRBD1 matches at 10 bases. This CDR3 region has 14 residues. V lost 3 bases, J lost 5 bases, and 2 bases stayed unmatched. Germline CDR1 is SGHRS and CDR2 is YFSETQ. DNA of the CDR3: TGCGCCAGCAGCTCGGGGACAGGGGACAATGAGCAGTTCTTC. It yields the protein CASSSGTGDNEQFF.

The chain links TRBV20-1 to TRBJ2-7; no firm D call. The CDR3 extends over 14 amino acids. The V end was cut by 1 base, the J end by 2 bases, with 12 bases between. Germline V gene lookup returns CDR1 DFQATT and CDR2 SNEGSKA (reference sequence). CDR3 bases: TGCAGTGCTAGAGGGTGGAGTGACCCCTACGAGCAGTACTTC. This gives the protein CSARGWSDPYEQYF.

The V and J genes are TRBV4-1 and TRBJ2-5, with D perhaps matching TRBD2 (6 bases). V dropped 4 bases and J dropped 10 bases, with 19 bases sitting between them. CDR1 and CDR2 (germline): MGHRA, YSYEKL. This CDR3 spans 14 amino acids. The chain's CDR3 is CASSPAGLYQGQYF. The CDR3 DNA sequence: TGCGCCAGCAGCCCAGCGGGTTTGTACCAGGGCCAGTACTTC.

This clonotype was detected only a few times. V gene TRBV7-2 combines with J gene TRBJ1-1, with 12 positions matching TRBD1. Germline CDR1 is SGHTA and CDR2 is FQGNSA. The CDR3 extends over 15 amino acids. The ends lost 5 bases at V and 10 bases at J; junction bases unmatched: 11. CDR3 loop: CASSVPGQGALGAFF. CDR3 DNA: TGTGCCAGCAGCGTCCCGGGACAGGGGGCTTTAGGAGCTTTCTTT.

This rearrangement joins TRBV20-1 to TRBJ1-6; TRBD1 matches at 7 bases. V dropped 6 bases and J dropped 7; count of bases not matched to a gene: 6. Germline values: CDR1 DFQATT, CDR2 SNEGSKA (reference sequence). CDR3 length: 13 residues. CDR3 sequence reads: CSAPKGANSPLHF. The DNA of the CDR3 is TGCAGTGCCCCGAAGGGGGCCAATTCACCCCTCCACTTT.

This clonotype was counted a few times. The J gene is TRBJ2-2, the V gene TRBV27; no clear D. Germline loops: CDR1 MNHEY, CDR2 SMNVEV (reference sequence). The length of the CDR3 is 15 residues. V lost 7 bases, J lost 5 bases, and 17 bases lay in between. CDR3 coding DNA: TGTGCCAGCAAATTGTCCGGGCGTCAGACCGGGGAGCTGTTTTTT. Protein product: CASKLSGRQTGELFF.